This T cell receptor (beta chain) was found in a study of blood T cell repertoires in COVID-19. Original handling: Reference gene primers were amplified, and this amplification served to estimate nucleated cell counts. Some clones are missing from TCRdb's copy, which holds only in-frame ones; the method was immunoSEQ multiplex PCR. V and J calls and clone size are those listed in that table; D and trimming were worked out from the DNA. The sample has 250,000 to 350,000 clones, approximately 83% seen once; the top ten hold about 4.3%. Germline CDR1 reads SEHNR; CDR2 reads FQNEAQ (reference sequence). The CDR3 has 13 residues. V lost 8 bases and J lost 2, with 13 bases in between. The study assigned cohorts using participant-reported clinical history. Recovery among Cohort 3 donors was established by two negative PCRs, clearance, or symptom resolution. In this sample, this clone turned up once.

The sequence was collected from a woman aged 25 to 39 who had recovered from COVID-19. The chain links TRBV7-9 to TRBJ2-7; D might be TRBD2 (5 bases). Sequenced sample: PBMCs or T cells enriched from blood (not recorded which). CDR3 nucleotide sequence: TGTGCCAGCTCGGAGGTCCGGCCCTACGAGCAGTACTTC. It specifies CASSEVRPYEQYF.